A single TCR beta chain is shown here with its context. Its target is unknown. The data stem from a study of T-cell memory formation after mild COVID-19. Study in general: Clustering of TCRs was largely donor specific.

General study results and limits: For second-wave clones that peaked at day 37, SARS-CoV-2 specificity went unverified.

TCRdb passed the 5' RACE reads through MiXCR, listing each CDR3 protein once. The sample holds approximately 250,000 distinct CDR3 sequences, roughly 17% seen once. The specimen sequenced was PBMCs or a T cell subset sorted from them (not recorded which). This receptor was taken from a man aged 18 to 29 who had mild COVID-19 (a few samples of this study predate the infection). Cell type and time point are not known.

The DNA for the CDR3 is TGTGCCAGCAGTTTATCGGAGCTGCGGGGGAACTCCTACGAGCAGTACTTC. It codes for CASSLSELRGNSYEQYF. The V and J genes are TRBV27 and TRBJ2-7; TRBD2 agrees at 7 bases. Germline V gene data show CDR1 as MNHEY and CDR2 as SMNVEV (reference sequence). This CDR3 region has 17 residues. The J segment lost 0 bases and the V segment lost 0 bases, leaving 8 bases of the junction unmatched.